This T cell receptor beta chain stems from a study of blood T cell repertoires in COVID-19. The CDR3 length is 15 residues. Trimming left V 0 bases short and J 1 base short, with 7 bases between. CDR1 and CDR2 (germline): MNHEY, SMNVEV (reference sequence). Clones were sequenced by immunoSEQ multiplex PCR, and TCRdb holds only the in-frame ones, with some missing. Here the sample spans 300,000 or so clones, 87% being singletons. Sample: PBMCs or T cells enriched from blood (not recorded which). V usage is TRBV27 and J usage is TRBJ1-5; tentatively, D is TRBD1 (5 bases). This receptor was identified in a woman aged 30 to 39 who had recovered from COVID-19. For the CDR3, the DNA is TGTGCCAGCAGTTTATCAAGGGGAAGCAATCAGCCCCAGCATTTT. Protein sequence: CASSLSRGSNQPQHF.